This T cell receptor (beta chain) was recovered during a study of cytomegalovirus exposure and HLA in healthy donors. About the research overall: Among approximately 390 genotyped donors, approximately 80% fell in the Caucasian-associated ancestry cluster.

In the case of this clone: Its cognate antigen is unknown.

Study conclusions and caveats: With later analysis, a missense DCLRE1C variant became linked to TCR beta V- and J-gene trimming. The study carried out a later analysis of TCR beta sequences. It associated 15,000 to 20,000 of them with specific HLA alleles at a false discovery rate of 0.05.

A multiplex PCR was run with 60 Vbeta primers and 13 Jbeta primers. Using immunoSEQ multiplex PCR, the repertoire was profiled, and TCRdb retains in-frame clones only, with some absent. Of about 150,000 clones detected, around 82% appear once; the ten largest clones hold over 10%. The CDR3 contains 14 residues. The V call is TRBV21-1, the J call TRBJ2-1; the table names TRBD1, a call not compared with the DNA. TRBV21-1 is flagged as a pseudogene. The specimen sequenced was PBMCs. The clonotype was recovered from a woman in her 50s in good health and CMV-seropositive. CDR3 nucleotide sequence: TGTGCCAGCAGCAAGGGACAGGGTATCAAGACTGGGCTCTTC. It is translated as CASSKGQGIKTGLF.